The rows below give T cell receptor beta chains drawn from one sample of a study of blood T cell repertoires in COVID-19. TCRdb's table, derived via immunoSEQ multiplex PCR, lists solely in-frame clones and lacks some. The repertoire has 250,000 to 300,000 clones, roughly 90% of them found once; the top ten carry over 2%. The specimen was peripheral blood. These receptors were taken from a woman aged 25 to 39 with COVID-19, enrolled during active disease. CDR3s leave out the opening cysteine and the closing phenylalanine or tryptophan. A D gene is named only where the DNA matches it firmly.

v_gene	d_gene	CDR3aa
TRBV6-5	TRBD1	ASSKRDRDYGYT
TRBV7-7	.	ASSFTTSSYNEQF
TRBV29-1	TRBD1	SVGQGNNYGYT
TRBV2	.	ASRFAVRDTQY
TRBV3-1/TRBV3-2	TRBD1	ASSRGQGNTEAF
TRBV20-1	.	SAWNNYGYT
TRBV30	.	AWTPSLVNTEAF
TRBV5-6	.	ASSLARQGMNTEAF
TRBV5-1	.	ASSEGNNEKLF
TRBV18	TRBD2	ASSPTQGQAWTSGADTQY
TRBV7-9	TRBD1	ASRQDREAPLH
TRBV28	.	ASSFFRGNYGYT
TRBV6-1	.	ASSELFRNTIY
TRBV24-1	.	ATSDLSGRVG
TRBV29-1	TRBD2	SVGGLAGDYTQY
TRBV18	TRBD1	ASIQGNEQF
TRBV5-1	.	ASSLEGIGTEAF
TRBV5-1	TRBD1	ASSLGQGTSSYNSPLH
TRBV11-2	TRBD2	ASSLGAGDTDTQY
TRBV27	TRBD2	ASSLVAGGYNEQF
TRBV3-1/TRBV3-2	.	ASSQETGYYGYT
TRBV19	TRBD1	ASSIGRGPSYEQY
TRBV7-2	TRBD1	ASSWRQGAVETQY
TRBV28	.	ASRQTSSYEQY
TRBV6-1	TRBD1	ASSETGQGDYGYT